Following are 31 T cell receptor beta chains from one sample sequenced in a study of shared T cell receptors in the human thymus. Data came from immunoSEQ multiplex PCR; TCRdb stores just in-frame clones and leaves some out. The sample shows 650,000 to 950,000 clones, around 85% of them seen only once. These records were also assigned to another study, of human thymus T cells.

Source material: thymocytes. These receptors all come from a girl less than two years old with a congenital heart defect.

This sequence joins TRBV7-3 and TRBJ1-1; weak D call: TRBD1 (5 bases). The CDR3 has 13 amino acids. The germline V and J ends were trimmed by 2 bases and 5 bases, with 9 bases remaining between them. The germline gives CDR1 SGHTA, CDR2 FQGTGA. Written as DNA, the CDR3 is TGTGCCAGCAGCTTACAGGGTGGGACTGAAGCTTTCTTT. Translating gives CASSLQGGTEAFF. Using reference TRBV7-3 and TRBJ1-1 for the parts outside the CDR3, the full variable domain is GAGVSQTPSNKVTEKGKYVELRCDPISGHTALYWYRQSLGQGPEFLIYFQGTGAADDSGLPNDRFFAVRPEGSVSTLKIQRTERGDSAVYLCASSLQGGTEAFFGQGTRLTVV.

This sequence joins TRBV9 and TRBJ2-2; D is perhaps TRBD1 (7 bases). The V gene lost 0 bases and the J gene lost 6 bases, with 15 bases spanning the gap. Per the germline V gene, CDR1 is SGDLS and CDR2 is YYNGEE. The CDR3 length is 16 residues. The CDR3 region has the DNA TGTGCCAGCAGCGTAGCTCCCAGGGGGGAGGCCGGGGAGCTGTTTTTT. This encodes CASSVAPRGEAGELFF.

A word on this clone: Other DNA variants within this sample encode the same CDR3. CDR3 amino acids: CASSVGQNYGYTF. For the CDR3, the DNA is TGTGCCAGCAGCGTGGGACAGAACTATGGCTACACCTTC. The chain couples TRBV9 to TRBJ1-2, with 7 bases identical to TRBD1. Germline loops: CDR1 SGDLS, CDR2 YYNGEE. The CDR3 has 13 amino acids. The V segment lost 2 bases and the J segment 2 bases; nucleotides outside the gene matches: 0.

J is TRBJ1-2 and V is TRBV11-2, with TRBD1 identical over 8 bases. The CDR3 runs 16 residues. The germline gives CDR1 SGHAT, CDR2 FQNNGV. J was trimmed by 6 bases and V by 5 bases; bases with no gene match: 14. In DNA form, the CDR3 reads TGTGCCAGCAGCCTCAGCCCCCAGACAGGGGATAATGGCTACACCTTC. Translation gives CASSLSPQTGDNGYTF.

The CDR3 is CASSPDYRKRGLAGERETQYF. CDR3 sequence (DNA): TGTGCCAGCAGTCCAGACTATAGGAAACGGGGACTAGCGGGGGAGAGGGAGACCCAGTACTTC. The chain has TRBV28 and TRBJ2-5; 14 nucleotides line up with TRBD2. The CDR3 runs 21 residues. Trimming took 5 bases from V and 5 from J; bases not matched to a gene: 22. Germline V gene lookup returns CDR1 MDHEN and CDR2 SYDVKM.

V is TRBV19 and J is TRBJ2-3, with 13 bases lining up with TRBD2. Germline V gene sequence: CDR1 LNHDA, CDR2 SQIVND (reference sequence). J gave up 4 bases and V 7 bases, and 14 bases lay outside the gene matches. The CDR3 loop spans 18 amino acids. DNA for the CDR3: TGTGCCAGTACCCAACTAGCGGGGGGGCCTGGAGTCGCAGATACGCAGTATTTT. Residues: CASTQLAGGPGVADTQYF.

The gene calls are TRBV27 and TRBJ2-7; 8 bases map to TRBD1. The CDR3 is made up of 15 amino acids. Germline lookup yields CDR1 MNHEY and CDR2 SMNVEV (reference sequence). Losses at the gene ends were 4 bases for V and 0 bases for J; bases not matched to a gene: 5. The DNA for the CDR3 is TGTGCCAGCAGTTCAGGGGGCTTGCACTCCTACGAGCAGTACTTC. Translated: CASSSGGLHSYEQYF.

V usage is TRBV5-1 and J usage is TRBJ1-4; possibly TRBD1 for D (5 bases). CDR1 and CDR2 (germline): SGHRS, YFSETQ. The V gene lost 4 bases and the J gene lost 5 bases, with 18 bases spanning the gap. The CDR3 consists of 16 residues. The CDR3 is CASSPPTQVPNEKLFF. In DNA, the CDR3 is TGCGCCAGCAGCCCCCCCACACAGGTCCCCAATGAAAAACTGTTTTTT. The variable domain in full, completed from reference TRBV5-1 and TRBJ1-4, reads KAGVTQTPRYLIKTRGQQVTLSCSPISGHRSVSWYQQTPGQGLQFLFEYFSETQRNKGNFPGRFSGRQFSNSRSEMNVSTLELGDSALYLCASSPPTQVPNEKLFFGSGTQLSVL.

The CDR3 nucleotides are TGTGCCAGCAGTTCCCCCGAAGCGAATGAGCAGTTCTTC. As protein: CASSSPEANEQFF. The chain couples TRBV27 to TRBJ2-1; D is unresolved. Trimming took 4 bases from V and 7 from J, leaving 11 bases between them. This CDR3 is 13 amino acids long. Germline CDR1 and CDR2: MNHEY and SMNVEV (reference sequence).

The rearrangement uses TRBV15 and TRBJ2-5; 7 bases are a match to TRBD2. The V gene's germline CDR1 is LNHNV and CDR2 YYDKDF (reference sequence). The CDR3 is made up of 21 amino acids. V lost 0 bases and J lost 4; bases outside the gene matches: 23. For the CDR3, the DNA is TGTGCCACCAGCAGAGATATGGGTCAATTGTTCGACTTCCCGGGGGGAGAGACCCAGTACTTC. Protein product: CATSRDMGQLFDFPGGETQYF.

The chain carries TRBV10-1 and TRBJ2-5; 8 bases agree with TRBD1. Germline values: CDR1 WNHNN, CDR2 SYGVQD (reference sequence). The CDR3 length is 14 residues. The ends lost 4 bases at V and 2 bases at J; junction bases unmatched: 3. CDR3 sequence: CASSGQGQQETQYF. CDR3 nucleotide sequence: TGCGCCAGCAGTGGACAGGGGCAGCAAGAGACCCAGTACTTC.

The chain is built from TRBV10-2 and TRBJ1-1, with no clear D. CDR3 length: 14 residues. Trimming removed 0 bases at V and 1 base at J, with 6 bases between. Germline V gene data show CDR1 as WSHSY and CDR2 as SAAADI. The CDR3 DNA reads TGCGCCAGCAGTGAGTCTGGCCCGAACACTGAAGCTTTCTTT. Its translation: CASSESGPNTEAFF.

The chain joins TRBV11-2 to TRBJ2-3; 9 bases line up with TRBD1. This CDR3 is 16 amino acids long. With 4 bases clipped from V and 4 bases from J, the junction kept 9 bases outside the gene matches. The germline CDR1 and CDR2 sequences are SGHAT and FQNNGV. The CDR3 here is CASSSSGTGIPDTQYF. CDR3 in DNA: TGTGCCAGCAGCTCCTCCGGGACAGGGATTCCAGATACGCAGTATTTT.

V is TRBV19 and J is TRBJ1-6; 11 bases map to TRBD1. With V trimmed by 6 bases and J by 13 bases, 8 bases remained unmatched. The CDR3 length is 14 residues. Germline V gene sequence: CDR1 LNHDA, CDR2 SQIVND (reference sequence). CDR3 amino acids: CASRPDRGRAPLHF. In DNA form, the CDR3 reads TGTGCCAGTAGGCCGGACAGGGGGCGCGCGCCCCTCCACTTT.

This clone was seen a few times. The V and J genes are TRBV5-6 and TRBJ1-2; D remains unclear. In germline, CDR1 is SGHDT, CDR2 YYEEEE. V gave up 4 bases and J gave up 3 bases, with 13 bases separating them. The CDR3 sequence is 14 residues long. CDR3 sequence reads: CASSGGRRDYGYTF. CDR3 coding DNA: TGTGCCAGCAGCGGAGGGCGGAGGGACTATGGCTACACCTTC. The entire variable domain, with the rest obtained from reference TRBV5-6 and TRBJ1-2, is as follows: DAGVTQSPTHLIKTRGQQVTLRCSPKSGHDTVSWYQQALGQGPQFIFQYYEEEERQRGNFPDRFSGHQFPNYSSELNVNALLLGDSALYLCASSGGRRDYGYTFGSGTRLTVV.

The chain is built from TRBV12-5 and TRBJ2-3; TRBD2 agrees at 8 bases. The V gene's germline CDR1 is LGHNT and CDR2 FRNRAP. V lost 2 bases, J lost 2 bases, and 3 bases stayed unmatched. The CDR3 runs to 15 residues. This CDR3 reads CASGLQRGFTDTQYF. For the CDR3, the DNA is TGTGCTAGTGGTTTGCAGCGGGGGTTCACAGATACGCAGTATTTT.

The chain joins TRBV5-1 to TRBJ1-2, with 7 bases that match TRBD1. Trimming took 0 bases from V and 8 from J; bases not matched to a gene: 4. Germline V gene lookup returns CDR1 SGHRS and CDR2 YFSETQ. This CDR3 region has 13 residues. CDR3 loop: CASSLGRGHGYTF. The DNA for the CDR3 is TGCGCCAGCAGCTTGGGGAGGGGGCACGGCTACACCTTC. Looking up the rest from reference TRBV5-1 and TRBJ1-2 gives the full variable domain: KAGVTQTPRYLIKTRGQQVTLSCSPISGHRSVSWYQQTPGQGLQFLFEYFSETQRNKGNFPGRFSGRQFSNSRSEMNVSTLELGDSALYLCASSLGRGHGYTFGSGTRLTVV.

The chain combines TRBV4-1 with TRBJ1-5; D may be TRBD1 (6 bases). The CDR3 is made up of 17 amino acids. V lost 0 bases and J lost 4, with 16 bases in between. Germline CDR1 MGHRA, CDR2 YSYEKL. Here the CDR3 reads CASSQETRQVGNQPQHF. In nucleotides, the CDR3 is TGCGCCAGCAGCCAAGAGACCCGACAGGTGGGGAATCAGCCCCAGCATTTT.

V gene TRBV19 combines with J gene TRBJ1-5, with 8 bases identical to TRBD1. V was clipped by 4 bases and J by 2 bases; unmatched bases: 16. The CDR3 has 19 residues. Looked up from germline, CDR1 is LNHDA and CDR2 is SQIVND (reference sequence). The CDR3 loop is CASSRPPRTGNGGNQPQHF. CDR3 coding DNA: TGTGCCAGTAGTAGGCCCCCCCGGACAGGGAATGGTGGCAATCAGCCCCAGCATTTT. The variable domain in full, with the rest retrieved from reference TRBV19 and TRBJ1-5, is DGGITQSPKYLFRKEGQNVTLSCEQNLNHDAMYWYRQDPGQGLRLIYYSQIVNDFQKGDIAEGYSVSREKKESFPLTVTSAQKNPTAFYLCASSRPPRTGNGGNQPQHFGDGTRLSIL.

V is TRBV19 and J is TRBJ2-2; D may be TRBD1 (5 bases). CDR3 length: 15 amino acids. V dropped 8 bases and J dropped 2 bases, with 15 bases sitting between them. The germline gives CDR1 LNHDA, CDR2 SQIVND (reference sequence). CDR3 coding DNA: TGTGCCAGTCTCGAGACAGACGAAAACACCGGGGAGCTGTTTTTT. Its protein product is CASLETDENTGELFF.

The chain employs TRBV10-3 and TRBJ2-7; TRBD1 matches at 7 bases. The ends lost 8 bases at V and 4 bases at J; junction bases unmatched: 14. The CDR3 consists of 15 residues. Germline V CDR1 and CDR2: ENHRY, SYGVKD. The CDR3 DNA reads TGTGCCATCGAATACCGGGACAGCAAATGTTACGAGCAGTACTTC. This codes for CAIEYRDSKCYEQYF.

This chain connects TRBV9 to TRBJ1-2; D gene ambiguous. Germline lookup yields CDR1 SGDLS and CDR2 YYNGEE. V lost 0 bases and J lost 1, with 10 bases in between. The CDR3 sequence is 15 residues long. CDR3 sequence reads: CASSVAEGHNYGYTF. In DNA, the CDR3 is TGTGCCAGCAGCGTAGCTGAGGGCCATAACTATGGCTACACCTTC.

J is TRBJ1-2 and V is TRBV6-5, with 9 bases matching TRBD1. This CDR3 has 14 residues. J lost 4 bases, V lost 5 bases, and 5 bases had no gene match. Looked up from germline, CDR1 is MNHEY and CDR2 is SVGAGI. The CDR3 region is CASSRDRVTYGYTF. CDR3 nucleotides: TGTGCCAGCAGTCGGGACAGGGTCACCTATGGCTACACCTTC.

J is TRBJ2-7 and V is TRBV11-3; possible D gene TRBD1, 5 bases. V gave up 2 bases and J gave up 2 bases, with 10 bases separating them. The CDR3 has 14 residues. Per the germline V gene, CDR1 is SGHNT and CDR2 is YENEEA. The CDR3 DNA sequence: TGTGCCAGCAGCTTATCAGGGCAAACCTACGAGCAGTACTTC. It encodes CASSLSGQTYEQYF.

The chain combines TRBV6-5 with TRBJ1-2; no clear D. Germline CDR1 is MNHEY and CDR2 is SVGAGI. The CDR3 consists of 10 residues. The V end lost 6 bases, the J end lost 10 bases, and 9 bases lay between the germline ends. The CDR3 loop reads CASRGEFYTF. DNA of the CDR3: TGTGCCAGCAGGGGAGAATTCTACACCTTC.

The chain recombines TRBV5-6 with TRBJ2-7; the match to TRBD1 covers 7 bases. This CDR3 is 14 amino acids long. Germline V gene sequence: CDR1 SGHDT, CDR2 YYEEEE. V was pared by 4 bases and J by 5 bases, with 9 bases of the junction left unmatched. In DNA form, the CDR3 reads TGTGCCAGCAGCCCATACAGGGGCACGAACGAGCAGTACTTC. This translates into CASSPYRGTNEQYF.

This chain connects TRBV5-1 to TRBJ1-2, with D perhaps TRBD1 (6 bases). The CDR3 length is 17 residues. V lost 1 base and J lost 0, with 16 bases in between. Germline values: CDR1 SGHRS, CDR2 YFSETQ. The CDR3 reads CASSLRFRGAANYGYTF. In DNA, the CDR3 is TGCGCCAGCAGCTTGAGGTTCCGGGGGGCAGCTAACTATGGCTACACCTTC.

The chain links TRBV7-3 to TRBJ1-1; the D gene is possibly TRBD1 (5 bases). This CDR3 spans 14 amino acids. CDR1 and CDR2 (germline): SGHTA, FQGTGA. V lost 2 bases, J lost 0 bases, and 7 bases lay in between. Here the CDR3 DNA reads TGTGCCAGCAGCTTAGGGGCAATGAACACTGAAGCTTTCTTT. Translated: CASSLGAMNTEAFF.

The genes are TRBV10-3 and TRBJ2-1, with a possible D match to TRBD1 (6 bases). Germline CDR1 reads ENHRY; CDR2 reads SYGVKD. V dropped 2 bases and J dropped 5 bases, with 28 bases sitting between them. The CDR3 is 20 residues long. The CDR3 nucleotides are TGTGCCATCAGTGAGGCGTGCAGGGGTTGTTCCCGGCAAAGGGACAATGAGCAGTTCTTC. Residues: CAISEACRGCSRQRDNEQFF.

Here the CDR3 DNA reads TGTGCCAGCAGTTTGCAGGCTGACGGCTACACCTTC. It yields the protein CASSLQADGYTF. The chain has TRBV28 and TRBJ1-2; D gene uncertain. The CDR3 extends over 12 amino acids. V was pared by 3 bases and J by 8 bases, with 10 bases between. CDR1 and CDR2 (germline): MDHEN, SYDVKM.

The rearrangement joins TRBV27 to TRBJ1-2, with D perhaps TRBD1 (5 bases). V was pared by 7 bases and J by 8 bases, with 20 bases between. The germline V gene encodes CDR1 MNHEY and CDR2 SMNVEV (reference sequence). The CDR3 is 14 amino acids. The CDR3 sequence: CASTSPGGGRGYTF. The CDR3 region has the DNA TGTGCCAGCACCTCACCCGGGGGTGGAAGGGGCTACACCTTC.